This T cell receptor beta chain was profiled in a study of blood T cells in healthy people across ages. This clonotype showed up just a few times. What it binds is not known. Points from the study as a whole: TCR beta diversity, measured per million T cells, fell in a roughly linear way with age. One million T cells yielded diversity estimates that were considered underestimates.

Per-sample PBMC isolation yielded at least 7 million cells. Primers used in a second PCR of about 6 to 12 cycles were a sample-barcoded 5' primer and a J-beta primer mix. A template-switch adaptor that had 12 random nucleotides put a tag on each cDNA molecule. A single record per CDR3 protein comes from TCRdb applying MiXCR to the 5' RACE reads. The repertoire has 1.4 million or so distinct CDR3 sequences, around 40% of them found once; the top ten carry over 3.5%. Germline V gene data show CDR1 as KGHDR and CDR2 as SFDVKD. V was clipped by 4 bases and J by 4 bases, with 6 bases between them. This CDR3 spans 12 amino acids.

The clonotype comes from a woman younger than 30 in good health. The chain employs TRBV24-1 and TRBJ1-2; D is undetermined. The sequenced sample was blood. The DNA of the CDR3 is TGTGCCACCAGTGAACCCGGCTATGGCTACACCTTC. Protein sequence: CATSEPGYGYTF.